This TCR beta chain was captured in a study of cytomegalovirus exposure and HLA in healthy donors. Points from the study as a whole: Altogether, 170 or so TCR beta chains were recorded as cytomegalovirus-associated. Most of the TCR beta V segments (in an earlier analysis) were productive either about 87% or about 30% of the time. In a later analysis, HLA-associated TCR beta chains were more clonally expanded than equally common others.

PCR involved 60 Vbeta and 13 Jbeta primers. Repertoires were generated with immunoSEQ multiplex PCR, while TCRdb's copy carries only in-frame clones and drops some. Of about 76,000 clones in the sample, about three quarters were seen once. Note on this clone: Its antigen remains unidentified.

CDR1 SGHAT and CDR2 FQDESV come from the germline V gene (reference sequence). This CDR3 is 14 amino acids long. V shed 5 bases and J 4 bases; nucleotides not matched to a gene: 5. This TCR derives from a male donor in good health and CMV-seropositive. Sequencing was done on a sample of PBMCs. The chain has TRBV11-1 and TRBJ1-2, with 9 bases aligning to TRBD1. CDR3: CASSARTGAYGYTF. CDR3 DNA: TGTGCCAGCAGCGCCCGGACAGGGGCCTATGGCTACACCTTC.